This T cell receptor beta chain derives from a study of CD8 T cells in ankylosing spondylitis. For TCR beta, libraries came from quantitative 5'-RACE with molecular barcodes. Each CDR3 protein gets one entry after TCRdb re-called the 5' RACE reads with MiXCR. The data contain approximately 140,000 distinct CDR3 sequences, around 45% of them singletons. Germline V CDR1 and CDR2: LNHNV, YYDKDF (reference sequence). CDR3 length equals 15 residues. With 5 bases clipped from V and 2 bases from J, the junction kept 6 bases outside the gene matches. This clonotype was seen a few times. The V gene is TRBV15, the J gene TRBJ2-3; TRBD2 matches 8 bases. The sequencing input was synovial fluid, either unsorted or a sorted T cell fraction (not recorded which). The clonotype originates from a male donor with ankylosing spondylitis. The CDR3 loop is CATSRGTRDTDTQYF. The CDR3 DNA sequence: TGTGCCACCAGCCGCGGGACTAGAGACACAGATACGCAGTATTTT.